The rows below give T cell receptor beta chains drawn from one sample of a study of blood T cell repertoires in COVID-19. Measured with immunoSEQ multiplex PCR; TCRdb has only the in-frame clones, and not every one. There are around 400,000 clones in the sample; roughly 86% occur only once, and 2.3% lies in the top ten. The sample comprised peripheral blood. These receptors were collected from a woman aged 55-70 years with COVID-19, enrolled during active disease. Both conserved end residues are part of each CDR3. D genes are given only for firm matches. The size field is filled for only some rows; it gives once, few, many or a size class.

TRBD2	TRBV7-3	.	TRBJ2-1	TGTGCCAGCAGCTTATATCGGGGGGGCAACAATGAGCAGTTCTTC	CASSLYRGGNNEQFF
.	TRBV28	.	TRBJ1-5	TGTGCCAGCAGTTTTGCACAGAATCAGCCCCAGCATTTT	CASSFAQNQPQHF
.	TRBV15	.	TRBJ2-3	TGTGCCACCAGCCCCGAGCCCGTAGATACGCAGTATTTT	CATSPEPVDTQYF
TRBD2	TRBV7-3	.	TRBJ2-5	TGTGCCAGCAGCCTCGCGGGGGGCCGGGGAGAGACCCAGTACTTC	CASSLAGGRGETQYF
.	TRBV25-1	.	TRBJ2-7	TGTGCCAGCAGCTCAGGGTTTGGCTACGAGCAGTACTTC	CASSSGFGYEQYF
.	TRBV11-2	.	TRBJ1-5	TGTGCCAGCAGCTCCACTAGGGGGAAGAATCAGCCCCAGCATTTT	CASSSTRGKNQPQHF
.	TRBV14	.	TRBJ2-6	TGTGCCAGCAGCCAAGTATTACGGAGCTCTGGGGCCAACGTCCTGACTTTC	CASSQVLRSSGANVLTF
.	TRBV27	.	TRBJ1-2	TGTGCCAGCAGTTTATCTGCAGGGGATCACTATGGCTACACCTTC	CASSLSAGDHYGYTF
.	TRBV7-3	.	TRBJ1-1	TGTGCCACATCACTGTTGGGGCCGATGAACACTGAAGCTTTCTTT	CATSLLGPMNTEAFF
TRBD1	TRBV5-8	.	TRBJ1-5	TGTGCCAGCAGCTCGCTACAGGGGGTCGGCAATCAGCCCCAGCATTTT	CASSSLQGVGNQPQHF
.	TRBV9	.	TRBJ1-1	TGTGCCAGCAGCGCCCGACAGGACACTGAAGCTTTCTTT	CASSARQDTEAFF
TRBD1	TRBV30	.	TRBJ2-7	TGTGCCTGGAGCGAGGGACAGGGGGTAAGGTACGAGCAGTACTTC	CAWSEGQGVRYEQYF
TRBD1	TRBV10-2	.	TRBJ2-5	TGCGCCAGCGGCCACAGGGGGCCCGGGGAGACCCAGTACTTC	CASGHRGPGETQYF
.	TRBV6-5	.	TRBJ1-2	TGTGCCAGCAGTTATACAGGGAATAGGAACTATGGCTACACCTTC	CASSYTGNRNYGYTF
.	TRBV5-1	.	TRBJ2-3	TGCGCCACCTCGTCCCCTCCCACAGATACGCAGTATTTT	CATSSPPTDTQYF
TRBD2	TRBV18	.	TRBJ2-3	TGTGCCAGCTCACTACTAGCGGGGGGGACAGATACGCAGTATTTT	CASSLLAGGTDTQYF
TRBD1	TRBV5-6	.	TRBJ1-2	TGTGCCAGCAGCGTAACCGGGACAGCCAGATATGGCTACACCTTC	CASSVTGTARYGYTF
.	TRBV7-3	.	TRBJ2-5	TGTGCCAGCAGCTTAAGGCACAGGGAGGGGGAGACCCAGTACTTC	CASSLRHREGETQYF
.	TRBV24-1	few	TRBJ1-6	TGTGCCACCAGTGATGTTACAGGGCCCCTCCACTTT	CATSDVTGPLHF
.	TRBV28	.	TRBJ1-5	TGTGCCAGCAGCCTCTCCGGCGGCCCCAATCAGCCCCAGCATTTT	CASSLSGGPNQPQHF
TRBD1	TRBV5-1	.	TRBJ2-3	TGCGCCAGCAGCATAGGACAGGGGTACCGGACAGATACGCAGTATTTT	CASSIGQGYRTDTQYF
.	TRBV15	.	TRBJ2-4	TGTGCCACCAGCAGAGGTGTAGGGGAAGGGATAAACATTCAGTACTTC	CATSRGVGEGINIQYF
TRBD1	TRBV7-3	.	TRBJ1-1	TGTGCCAGCAGCCGCTCGACAGGGGCGGGCACTGAAGCTTTCTTT	CASSRSTGAGTEAFF
TRBD1	TRBV19	.	TRBJ1-1	TGTGCCAGTAGCCGGGGACAGGGGCACTCCGGCACTGAAGCTTTCTTT	CASSRGQGHSGTEAFF
.	TRBV10-3	.	TRBJ2-7	TGTGCCATCACCGGGGGTATGGAGAGAGAGCAGTACTTC	CAITGGMEREQYF
TRBD2	TRBV5-1	.	TRBJ2-7	TGCGCCAGCACCGTAGCGGGGGGGCTCTACGAGCAGTACTTC	CASTVAGGLYEQYF
.	TRBV5-1	.	TRBJ1-1	TGCGCCAGCAGCTTGGCGGGGTCTACTGAAGCTTTCTTT	CASSLAGSTEAFF
TRBD1	TRBV5-1	.	TRBJ1-2	TGCGCCAGCAGGACAGGGAGTAACTATGGCTACACCTTC	CASRTGSNYGYTF
.	TRBV4-2	once	TRBJ1-1	TGTGCCAGCAGCCAAGATGGGGGACATAACACTGAAGCTTTCTTT	CASSQDGGHNTEAFF
.	TRBV28	.	TRBJ1-1	TGTGCCAGCAGTTCGGGGGGCATGAACACTGAAGCTTTCTTT	CASSSGGMNTEAFF
TRBD1	TRBV5-1	.	TRBJ2-2	TGCGCCAGCAGCTTGGTAGGGGGCGTCAGCGGGGAGCTGTTTTTT	CASSLVGGVSGELFF